This paragraph reports one T cell receptor beta chain. Generated by immunoSEQ multiplex PCR, the TCRdb table keeps only in-frame clones and is missing some. The sample lists about 110,000 clones; more than 60% were seen once. All patients were mismatch repair deficient, assessed by either PCR or immunohistochemistry. This CDR3 region has 16 residues. The V gene end was trimmed by 5 bases and the J gene end by 7 bases; junction bases not matched to a gene: 16. Germline CDR1 and CDR2: SGHTS and YDEGEE. This sample was taken from a study of PD-1 blockade in mismatch repair-deficient tumors. The TCR sequence derives from an adult with mismatch repair-deficient cancer. Here the sequenced sample was peripheral blood, taken 60 weeks after starting pembrolizumab. The chain has TRBV5-8 and TRBJ2-7; 9 nucleotides agree with TRBD2. As DNA, the CDR3 is TGTGCCAGCAGAACAAAGGGGCTAGCGGGACAGAGTGAGCAGTACTTC. Amino acids: CASRTKGLAGQSEQYF.